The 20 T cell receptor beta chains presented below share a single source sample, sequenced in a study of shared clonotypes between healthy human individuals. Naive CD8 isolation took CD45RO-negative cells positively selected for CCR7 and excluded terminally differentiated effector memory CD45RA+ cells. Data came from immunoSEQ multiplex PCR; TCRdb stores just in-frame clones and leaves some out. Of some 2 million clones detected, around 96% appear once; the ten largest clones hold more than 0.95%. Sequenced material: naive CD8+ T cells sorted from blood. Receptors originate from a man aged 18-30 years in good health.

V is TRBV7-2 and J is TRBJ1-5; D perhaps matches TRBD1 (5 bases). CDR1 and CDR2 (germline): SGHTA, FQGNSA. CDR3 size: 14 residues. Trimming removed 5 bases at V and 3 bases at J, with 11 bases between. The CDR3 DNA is TGTGCCAGCAGCCGGGACGGCCACAATCAGCCCCAGCATTTT. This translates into CASSRDGHNQPQHF. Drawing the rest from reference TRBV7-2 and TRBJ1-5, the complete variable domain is GAGVSQSPSNKVTEKGKDVELRCDPISGHTALYWYRQSLGQGLEFLIYFQGNSAPDKSGLPSDRFSAERTGGSVSTLTIQRTQQEDSAVYLCASSRDGHNQPQHFGDGTRLSIL.

CDR3 sequence reads: CSVVGDKPYEQYF. The DNA of the CDR3 is TGCAGCGTTGTGGGCGACAAGCCCTACGAGCAGTACTTC. V is TRBV29-1 and J is TRBJ2-7, with unresolved D. This CDR3 has 13 residues. V was trimmed by 4 bases and J by 2 bases, leaving 12 bases between them. Germline lookup yields CDR1 SQVTM and CDR2 ANQGSEA.

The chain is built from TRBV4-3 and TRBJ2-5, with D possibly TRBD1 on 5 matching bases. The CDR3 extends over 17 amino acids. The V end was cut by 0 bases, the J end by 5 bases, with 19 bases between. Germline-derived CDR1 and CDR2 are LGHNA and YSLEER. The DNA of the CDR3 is TGCGCCAGCAGCCAAGATACGACAGCCATATTGTGGGAGACCCAGTACTTC. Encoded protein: CASSQDTTAILWETQYF.

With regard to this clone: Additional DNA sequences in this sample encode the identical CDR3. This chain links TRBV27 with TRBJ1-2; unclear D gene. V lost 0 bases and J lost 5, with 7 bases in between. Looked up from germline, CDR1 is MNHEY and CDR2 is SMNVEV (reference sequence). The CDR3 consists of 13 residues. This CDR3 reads CASSLSLGYGYTF. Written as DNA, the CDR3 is TGTGCCAGCAGTTTATCGCTGGGGTATGGCTACACCTTC.

CDR3 coding DNA: TGCGCCAGCAGCTTGGTGGCGGGGGAGGCGGATACGCAGTATTTT. Translated: CASSLVAGEADTQYF. The chain couples TRBV5-1 to TRBJ2-3, with 7 bases that match TRBD2. The V and J ends lost 0 bases and 6 bases, in that order; junction bases with no gene match: 7. There are 15 residues in the CDR3. Germline-derived CDR1 and CDR2 are SGHRS and YFSETQ.

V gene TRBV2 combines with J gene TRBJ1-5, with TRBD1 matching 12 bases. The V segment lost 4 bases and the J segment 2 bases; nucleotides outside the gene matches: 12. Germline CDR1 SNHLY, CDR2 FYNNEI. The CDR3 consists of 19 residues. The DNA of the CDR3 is TGTGCCAGCAGTGTAACGGGACAGGGGGCCAAGGGAGGCAATCAGCCCCAGCATTTT. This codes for CASSVTGQGAKGGNQPQHF.

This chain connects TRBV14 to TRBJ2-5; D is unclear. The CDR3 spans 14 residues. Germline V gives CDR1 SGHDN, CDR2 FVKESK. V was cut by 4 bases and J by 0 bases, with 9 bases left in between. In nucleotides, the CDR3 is TGTGCCAGCAGCCCCCGACGCTACCAAGAGACCCAGTACTTC. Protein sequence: CASSPRRYQETQYF.

The CDR3 DNA is TGTGCCGTAGGGTACTCGAACACTGAAGCTTTCTTT. Translation gives CAVGYSNTEAFF. V and J are TRBV10-3 and TRBJ1-1; no clear D gene. With 11 bases removed from V and 1 base from J, the gap between germline ends came to 11 bases. Germline V gene sequence: CDR1 ENHRY, CDR2 SYGVKD. The CDR3 extends over 12 amino acids.

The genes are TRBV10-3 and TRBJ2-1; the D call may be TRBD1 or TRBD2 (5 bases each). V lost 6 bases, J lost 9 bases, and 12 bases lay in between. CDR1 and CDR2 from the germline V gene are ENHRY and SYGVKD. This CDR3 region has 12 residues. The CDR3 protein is CAISPGSSEQFF. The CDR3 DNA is TGTGCCATCAGCCCAGGGAGCTCTGAGCAGTTCTTC.

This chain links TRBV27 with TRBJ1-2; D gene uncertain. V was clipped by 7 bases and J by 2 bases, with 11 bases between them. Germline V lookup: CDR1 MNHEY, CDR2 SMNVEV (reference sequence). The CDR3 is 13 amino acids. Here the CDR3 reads CASKAADNYGYTF. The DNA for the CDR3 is TGTGCCAGCAAGGCAGCAGACAACTATGGCTACACCTTC.

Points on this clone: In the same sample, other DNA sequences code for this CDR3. The CDR3 is CASSLARGYEQYF. CDR3 DNA: TGTGCCAGCAGCTTAGCGCGGGGCTACGAGCAGTACTTC. This chain joins TRBV7-9 and TRBJ2-7; tentatively, D is TRBD2 (6 bases). The CDR3 spans 13 residues. Germline V gene data show CDR1 as SEHNR and CDR2 as FQNEAQ (reference sequence). Trimming left V 0 bases short and J 3 bases short, with 6 bases between.

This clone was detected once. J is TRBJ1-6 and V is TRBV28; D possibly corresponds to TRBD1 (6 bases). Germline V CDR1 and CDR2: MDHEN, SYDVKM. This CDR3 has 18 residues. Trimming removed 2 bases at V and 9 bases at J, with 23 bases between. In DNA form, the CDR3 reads TGTGCCAGCAGTTTAAGGGGGATCGTTGGGGCTGAACGTTCACCCCTCCACTTT. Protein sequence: CASSLRGIVGAERSPLHF.

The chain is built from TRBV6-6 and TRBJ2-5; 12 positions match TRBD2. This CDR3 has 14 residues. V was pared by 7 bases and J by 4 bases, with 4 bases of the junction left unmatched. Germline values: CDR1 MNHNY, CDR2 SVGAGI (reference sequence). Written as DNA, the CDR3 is TGTGCCAGCACTCCGGGACTAGCGGGAGAGACCCAGTACTTC. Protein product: CASTPGLAGETQYF.

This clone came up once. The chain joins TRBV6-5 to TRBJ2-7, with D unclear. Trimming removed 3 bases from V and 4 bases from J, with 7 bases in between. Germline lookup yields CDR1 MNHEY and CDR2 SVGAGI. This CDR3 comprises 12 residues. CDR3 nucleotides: TGTGCCAGCAGTTATGGGTATTACGAGCAGTACTTC. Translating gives CASSYGYYEQYF.

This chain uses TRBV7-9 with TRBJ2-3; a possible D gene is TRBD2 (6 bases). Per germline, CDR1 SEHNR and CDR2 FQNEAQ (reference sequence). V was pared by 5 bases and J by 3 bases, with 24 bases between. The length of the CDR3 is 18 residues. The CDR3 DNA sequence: TGTGCCAGCAGCCCAACCCTATCCGGGACTCGGGGAACAGATACGCAGTATTTT. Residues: CASSPTLSGTRGTDTQYF.

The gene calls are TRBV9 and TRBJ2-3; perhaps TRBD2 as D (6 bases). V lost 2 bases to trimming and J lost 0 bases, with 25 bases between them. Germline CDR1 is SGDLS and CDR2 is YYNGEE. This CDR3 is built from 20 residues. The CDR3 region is CASSVEGLSNLGDSTDTQYF. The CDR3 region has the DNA TGTGCCAGCAGCGTGGAGGGACTGTCAAATCTAGGAGATAGCACAGATACGCAGTATTTT.

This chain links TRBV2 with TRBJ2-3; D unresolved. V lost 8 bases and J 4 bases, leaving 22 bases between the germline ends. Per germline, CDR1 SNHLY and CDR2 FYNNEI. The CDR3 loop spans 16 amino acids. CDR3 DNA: TGTGCCAGCTCTTCCTCTAAGGAAATGGTTTCAGATACGCAGTATTTT. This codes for CASSSSKEMVSDTQYF.

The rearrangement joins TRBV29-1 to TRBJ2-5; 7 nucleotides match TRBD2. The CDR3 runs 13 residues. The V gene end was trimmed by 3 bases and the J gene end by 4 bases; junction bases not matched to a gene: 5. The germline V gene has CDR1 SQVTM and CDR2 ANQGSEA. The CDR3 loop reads CSVEAGVAETQYF. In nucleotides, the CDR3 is TGCAGCGTTGAGGCGGGAGTGGCAGAGACCCAGTACTTC.

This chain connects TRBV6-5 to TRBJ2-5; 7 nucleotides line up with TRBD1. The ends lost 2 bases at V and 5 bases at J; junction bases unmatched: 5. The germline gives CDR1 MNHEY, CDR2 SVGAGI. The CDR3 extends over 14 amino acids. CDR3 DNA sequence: TGTGCCAGCAGTTACAGACAGGGTTCGGAGACCCAGTACTTC. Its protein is CASSYRQGSETQYF.

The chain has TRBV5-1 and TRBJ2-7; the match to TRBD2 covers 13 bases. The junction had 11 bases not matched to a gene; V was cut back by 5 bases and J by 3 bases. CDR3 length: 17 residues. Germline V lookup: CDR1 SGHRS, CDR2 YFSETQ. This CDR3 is CASRGGLAGALVYEQYF. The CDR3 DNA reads TGCGCCAGCAGGGGCGGACTAGCGGGAGCGCTCGTCTACGAGCAGTACTTC.